The entry below gives a single T cell receptor (beta chain) sequence along with its context. What it binds is unknown. The germline gene is not matched at one end of the junction; a read error may be the cause. This entry is derived from a study of tumor-infiltrating lymphocytes in primary liver carcinoma. Turning to the study itself: Patients were both men and women, whose ages ran from 30 to 69 years.

General study findings and limits: Against blood, tumors held a significantly higher top-250-clone fraction (p = 0.039).

Both RNA and DNA were isolated together from about 20-30 mg of bulk tissue that had not been sorted. The study enrolled treatment-naive patients with chronic HBV infection. Production of TCR beta cDNA used around 500 ng total RNA together with a constant-region primer. TCR beta libraries came from three nested multiplex PCR rounds using slightly modified ARM-PCR. Forward primers for TRBV1-TRBV30 and a C-beta reverse primer served the first two PCR rounds, at 10 cycles each. Using its own MiXCR run on the multiplex PCR reads, TCRdb lists one record per CDR3 protein. The sample yields around 29,000 distinct CDR3 sequences, around 70% seen once. Germline CDR1 MNHEY, CDR2 SVGAGI. CDR3 length: 15 amino acids.

The sequence was collected from a woman aged 25 to 39 with primary liver carcinoma and hepatitis B virus infection. This chain connects TRBV6-5 to TRBJ2-7; TRBD1 is a possible D gene (6 bases). The sequenced sample consisted of liver tumor tissue from sampling region 3. The sample's subset: tumor region T3, left-lateral pole. The CDR3 protein is CTSNYKDSSPYGQYF. The CDR3 DNA reads TGTACCAGCAATTACAAGGACAGCAGCCCCTACGGGCAGTACTTC.